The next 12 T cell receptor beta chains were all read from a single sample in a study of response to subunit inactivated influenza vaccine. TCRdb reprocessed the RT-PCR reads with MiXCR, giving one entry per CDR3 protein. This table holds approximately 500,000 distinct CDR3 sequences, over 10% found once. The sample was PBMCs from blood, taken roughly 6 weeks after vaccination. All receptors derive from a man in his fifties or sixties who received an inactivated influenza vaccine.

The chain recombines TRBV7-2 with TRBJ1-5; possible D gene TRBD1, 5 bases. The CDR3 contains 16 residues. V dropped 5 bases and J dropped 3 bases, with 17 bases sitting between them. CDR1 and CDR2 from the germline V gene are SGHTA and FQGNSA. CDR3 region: CASSQIGTPVNQPQHF. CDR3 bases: TGTGCCAGCAGCCAGATAGGGACCCCGGTCAATCAGCCCCAGCATTTT.

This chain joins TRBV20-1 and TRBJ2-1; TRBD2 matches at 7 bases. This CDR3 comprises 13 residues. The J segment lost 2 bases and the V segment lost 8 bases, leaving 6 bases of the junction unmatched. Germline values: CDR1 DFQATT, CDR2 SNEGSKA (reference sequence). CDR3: CSTSTSTYNEQFF. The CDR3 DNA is TGCAGTACTTCGACTAGCACCTACAATGAGCAGTTCTTC.

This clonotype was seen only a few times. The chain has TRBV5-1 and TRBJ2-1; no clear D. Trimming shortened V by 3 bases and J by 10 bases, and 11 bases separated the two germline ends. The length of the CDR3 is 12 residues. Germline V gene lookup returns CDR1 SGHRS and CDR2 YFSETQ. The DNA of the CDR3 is TGCGCCAGCAGCTACGACTTCGACGAGCAGTTCTTC. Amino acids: CASSYDFDEQFF.

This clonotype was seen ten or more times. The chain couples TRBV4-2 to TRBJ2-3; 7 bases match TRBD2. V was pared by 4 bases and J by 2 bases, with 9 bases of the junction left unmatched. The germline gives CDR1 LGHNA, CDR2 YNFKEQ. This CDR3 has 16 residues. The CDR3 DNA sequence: TGTGCCAGCAGCCCGAAGGAGCTAGCGGTCACAGATACGCAGTATTTT. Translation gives CASSPKELAVTDTQYF.

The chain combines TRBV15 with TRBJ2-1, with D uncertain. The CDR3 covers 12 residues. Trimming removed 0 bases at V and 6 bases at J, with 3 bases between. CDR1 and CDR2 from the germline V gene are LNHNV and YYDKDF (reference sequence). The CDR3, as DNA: TGTGCCACCAGCAGAGATGGCAATGAGCAGTTCTTC. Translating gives CATSRDGNEQFF.

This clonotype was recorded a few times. DNA of the CDR3: TGCAGCGTGCGGGGGGGCGTCTACAATGAGCAGTTCTTC. Protein: CSVRGGVYNEQFF. This chain links TRBV29-1 with TRBJ2-1; 9 positions match TRBD2. CDR3 length: 13 residues. Germline V gene data show CDR1 as SQVTM and CDR2 as ANQGSEA. V lost 6 bases and J lost 3; bases outside the gene matches: 3.

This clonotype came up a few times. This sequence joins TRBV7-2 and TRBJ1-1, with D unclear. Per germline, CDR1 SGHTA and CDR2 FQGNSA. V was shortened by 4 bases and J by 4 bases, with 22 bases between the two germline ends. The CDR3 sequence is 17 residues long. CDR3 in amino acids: CASSSTISTLMGTEAFF. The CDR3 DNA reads TGTGCCAGCAGCTCGACGATATCGACATTAATGGGCACTGAAGCTTTCTTT.

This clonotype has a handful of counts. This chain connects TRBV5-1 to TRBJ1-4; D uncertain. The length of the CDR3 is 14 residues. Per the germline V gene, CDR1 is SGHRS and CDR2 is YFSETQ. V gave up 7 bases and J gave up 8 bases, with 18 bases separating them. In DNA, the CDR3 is TGCGCCAGCTCCACGGGTTTGGCTTCCGAAAAACTGTTTTTT. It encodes CASSTGLASEKLFF. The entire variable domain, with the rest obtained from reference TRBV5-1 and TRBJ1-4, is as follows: KAGVTQTPRYLIKTRGQQVTLSCSPISGHRSVSWYQQTPGQGLQFLFEYFSETQRNKGNFPGRFSGRQFSNSRSEMNVSTLELGDSALYLCASSTGLASEKLFFGSGTQLSVL.

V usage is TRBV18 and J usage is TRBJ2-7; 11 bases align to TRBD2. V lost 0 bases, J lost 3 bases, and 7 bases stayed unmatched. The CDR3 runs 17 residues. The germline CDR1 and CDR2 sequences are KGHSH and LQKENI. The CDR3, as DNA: TGTGCCAGCTCACCACCACTAGCGGGGGCGAAAATCTACGAGCAGTACTTC. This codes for CASSPPLAGAKIYEQYF.

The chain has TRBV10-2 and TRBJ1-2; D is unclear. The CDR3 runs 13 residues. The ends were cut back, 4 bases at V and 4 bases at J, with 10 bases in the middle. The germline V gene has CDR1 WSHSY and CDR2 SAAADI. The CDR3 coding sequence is TGCGCCAGCAGTGTAGGGAAGGGCTATGGCTACACCTTC. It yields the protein CASSVGKGYGYTF.

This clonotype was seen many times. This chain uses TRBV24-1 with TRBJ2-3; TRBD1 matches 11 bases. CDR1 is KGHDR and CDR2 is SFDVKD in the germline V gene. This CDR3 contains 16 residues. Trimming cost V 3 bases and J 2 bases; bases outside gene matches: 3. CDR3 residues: CATSDPGQGVTDTQYF. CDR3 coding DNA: TGTGCCACCAGTGATCCGGGACAGGGGGTCACAGATACGCAGTATTTT.

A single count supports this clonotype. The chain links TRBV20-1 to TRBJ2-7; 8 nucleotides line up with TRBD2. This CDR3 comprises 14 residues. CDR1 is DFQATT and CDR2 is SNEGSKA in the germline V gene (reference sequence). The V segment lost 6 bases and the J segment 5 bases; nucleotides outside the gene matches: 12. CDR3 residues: CSASRLAPGHEQYF. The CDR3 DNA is TGCAGTGCCTCGCGACTAGCGCCTGGACACGAGCAGTACTTC.